The next 27 T cell receptor beta chains were all read from a single sample in a study of T cells in Graves' hyperthyroidism and ophthalmopathy. Amplified regions were TCR beta CDR3 sequences from RNA transcripts. With the HTBI primer set, the TCR CDR3 went through a first round of RT-PCR. TCRdb re-called the multiplex PCR reads through MiXCR, storing one row per CDR3 protein. The sample yields roughly 400,000 distinct CDR3 sequences, roughly an eighth seen once. Sequencing was carried out using blood. The receptors were gathered from a man aged 50 to 59 with Graves' ophthalmopathy.

This clonotype has ten or more counts. V and J are TRBV5-1 and TRBJ2-3; D possibly corresponds to TRBD2 (6 bases). CDR1 is SGHRS and CDR2 is YFSETQ in the germline V gene. Trimming removed 0 bases at V and 1 base at J, with 12 bases between. CDR3 size: 16 residues. DNA of the CDR3: TGCGCCAGCAGCTTGGGTTCTAGCGCAGGCACAGATACGCAGTATTTT. Translation: CASSLGSSAGTDTQYF.

This clonotype has at least ten counts. This rearrangement joins TRBV11-2 to TRBJ2-5; 9 bases align to TRBD2. From germline, CDR1 is SGHAT and CDR2 FQNNGV. V lost 5 bases to trimming and J lost 3 bases; unmatched junction nucleotides: 4. This CDR3 contains 14 residues. The CDR3 here is CASSPRLAEETQYF. Written as DNA, the CDR3 is TGTGCCAGCAGCCCTAGACTAGCGGAAGAGACCCAGTACTTC.

The V gene is TRBV25-1, the J gene TRBJ2-7; 11 bases align to TRBD2. Germline CDR1 is MGHDK and CDR2 is SYGVNS. The CDR3 spans 16 residues. V gave up 4 bases and J gave up 0 bases; unmatched junction bases: 5. CDR3 in amino acids: CASSVAGGPSSYEQYF. The CDR3, as DNA: TGTGCCAGCAGTGTAGCGGGAGGGCCGAGCTCCTACGAGCAGTACTTC.

This clonotype was picked up many times. This chain uses TRBV20-1 with TRBJ1-5; D is unclear. V lost 1 base to trimming and J lost 3 bases, with 13 bases between them. CDR1 and CDR2 from the germline V gene are DFQATT and SNEGSKA (reference sequence). The CDR3 is 15 residues long. CDR3 protein: CSARVTAATNQPQHF. The DNA for the CDR3 is TGCAGTGCTAGAGTTACCGCAGCTACCAATCAGCCCCAGCATTTT.

In DNA, the CDR3 is TGCAGTGCTAGAGGGGACGACCCCTACGAGCAGTACTTC. Protein product: CSARGDDPYEQYF. This chain uses TRBV20-1 with TRBJ2-7; either TRBD1 or TRBD2 may supply D (5 bases each). This CDR3 comprises 13 residues. Trimming left V 1 base short and J 2 bases short, with 9 bases between. Germline V gene lookup returns CDR1 DFQATT and CDR2 SNEGSKA (reference sequence).

In regard to this clonotype: Given a much more abundant clone one base away, this may be a read error. The J gene is TRBJ1-1, the V gene TRBV7-9; the D is unclear. Germline values: CDR1 SEHNR, CDR2 FQNEAQ (reference sequence). Deletions cut 7 bases from V and 2 bases from J, with 17 bases between. The CDR3 sequence is 15 residues long. The CDR3 region is CASNLSGRLNTEAFF. The CDR3 DNA is TGTGCCAGCAACCTATCGGGCCGGCTCAACACTGAAGCTTTCTTT.

In its sample, this clonotype was seen many times. The chain employs TRBV20-1 and TRBJ2-1; TRBD2 might be the D (5 bases). The CDR3 length is 11 residues. Germline V gene sequence: CDR1 DFQATT, CDR2 SNEGSKA (reference sequence). Trimming shortened V by 4 bases and J by 7 bases, and 8 bases separated the two germline ends. The chain's CDR3 is CSATTGNEQFF. The DNA of the CDR3 is TGCAGTGCTACAACGGGAAATGAGCAGTTCTTC.

As regards this clonotype: Being one base from a much bigger clone, this may be a read error. The gene calls are TRBV7-9 and TRBJ2-5; 7 nucleotides align to TRBD2. After removal of 1 base from V and 4 bases from J, the junction contained 6 bases not matched to a gene. Germline V CDR1 and CDR2: SEHNR, FQNEAQ (reference sequence). CDR3 length: 15 residues. CDR3 DNA: TGTGCCAGCAGCTTAGTTGCTGCGGGAGTAGAGACCCAGTACTTC. Translating it yields CASSLVAAGVETQYF.

This clonotype was observed a handful of times. The chain is built from TRBV19 and TRBJ1-4; TRBD1 matches 10 bases. The CDR3 is 20 amino acids. V shed 1 base and J 0 bases; nucleotides not matched to a gene: 11. From germline, CDR1 is LNHDA and CDR2 SQIVND (reference sequence). The CDR3 spells CASSIAPGTGAPATNEKLFF. The CDR3 DNA sequence: TGTGCCAGTAGTATAGCACCCGGGACAGGGGCCCCTGCAACTAATGAAAAACTGTTTTTT.

The rearrangement links TRBV20-1 to TRBJ2-7, with D possibly called TRBD1 or TRBD2 (6 bases each). V was clipped by 6 bases and J by 7 bases, with 19 bases between them. The CDR3 runs to 13 residues. Germline CDR1 reads DFQATT; CDR2 reads SNEGSKA (reference sequence). The CDR3 sequence: CSATRGTVGEQYF. The CDR3, as DNA: TGCAGTGCGACAAGGGGGACTGTGGGAGAGCAGTACTTC.

At least ten counts were recorded for this clonotype. The chain joins TRBV28 to TRBJ2-5, with D hard to call. V was pared by 6 bases and J by 2 bases, with 7 bases between. CDR1 and CDR2 (germline): MDHEN, SYDVKM. CDR3 length equals 12 residues. The CDR3 region is CASSGPQETQYF. DNA of the CDR3: TGTGCCAGCAGCGGACCTCAAGAGACCCAGTACTTC.

The genes are TRBV11-2 and TRBJ2-5; D call uncertain. The CDR3 extends over 14 amino acids. V gave up 4 bases and J gave up 4 bases, with 13 bases separating them. Germline assignment: CDR1 SGHAT and CDR2 FQNNGV. As DNA, the CDR3 is TGTGCCAGCAGCTCCCCCCTCGACCCAGAGACCCAGTACTTC. Translating it yields CASSSPLDPETQYF.

This clonotype was observed many times. This chain joins TRBV24-1 and TRBJ2-3; D perhaps matches TRBD2 (6 bases). The ends were cut back, 12 bases at V and 4 bases at J, with 19 bases in the middle. Germline V lookup: CDR1 KGHDR, CDR2 SFDVKD. CDR3 length: 14 amino acids. CDR3: CAAGASEGPDTQYF. CDR3 DNA: TGTGCCGCTGGAGCCTCGGAGGGCCCAGATACGCAGTATTTT.

On this clonotype: A much larger clone sits a single nucleotide away, making a read error possible. V gene TRBV5-1 combines with J gene TRBJ2-3, with D unresolved. CDR1 SGHRS and CDR2 YFSETQ come from the germline V gene. Trimming left V 4 bases short and J 6 bases short, with 6 bases between. The CDR3 extends over 11 amino acids. The CDR3 here is CASSVHDTQYF. The DNA of the CDR3 is TGCGCCAGCAGCGTTCATGATACGCAGTATTTT. Filled out from reference TRBV5-1 and TRBJ2-3, the complete variable domain reads KAGVTQTPRYLIKTRGQQVTLSCSPISGHRSVSWYQQTPGQGLQFLFEYFSETQRNKGNFPGRFSGRQFSNSRSEMNVSTLELGDSALYLCASSVHDTQYFGPGTRLTVL.

The count of this clonotype is one. Because the CDR3 is missing its conserved closing phenylalanine or tryptophan, this is likely a read error. The chain combines TRBV15 with TRBJ1-5, with TRBD1 matching over 9 bases. There are 15 residues in the CDR3. Germline-derived CDR1 and CDR2 are LNHNV and YYDKDF (reference sequence). V lost 1 base to trimming and J lost 5 bases; unmatched junction nucleotides: 3. CDR3 sequence: CATSRGGQGDQPQHL. The CDR3 DNA reads TGTGCCACCAGCAGAGGGGGACAGGGTGATCAGCCCCAGCATCTT.

This sequence joins TRBV6-5 and TRBJ2-1; TRBD2 matches at 8 bases. Germline CDR1 and CDR2: MNHEY and SVGAGI. V shed 11 bases, J shed 7 bases, and the junction held 13 bases outside the gene matches. The CDR3 consists of 14 residues. The CDR3 DNA sequence: TGTGCCGGCAAGTTTGTAGCGGGGCCTAATGAGCAGTTCTTC. Translated, it gives CAGKFVAGPNEQFF.

The gene calls are TRBV30 and TRBJ2-7; 11 bases map to TRBD2. This CDR3 is built from 15 residues. Per germline, CDR1 GTSNPN and CDR2 SVGIG (reference sequence). V dropped 2 bases and J dropped 3; count of bases not matched to a gene: 6. The CDR3 DNA follows: TGTGCCTGGAGTTCCCGACTAGCGGGGCTCTACGAGCAGTACTTC. Translated: CAWSSRLAGLYEQYF.

This chain uses TRBV6-5 with TRBJ2-1, with TRBD2 identical over 9 bases. Germline V CDR1 and CDR2: MNHEY, SVGAGI. V shed 2 bases, J shed 2 bases, and the junction held 7 bases outside the gene matches. This CDR3 has 17 amino acids. The CDR3 region is CASSYGSGSGTYNEQFF. The CDR3 DNA reads TGTGCCAGCAGTTACGGTAGCGGGAGCGGGACCTACAATGAGCAGTTCTTC.

This clonotype was detected many times. This sequence joins TRBV3-1 and TRBJ2-1; 13 bases map to TRBD2. Trimming took 4 bases from V and 9 from J; bases not matched to a gene: 6. The germline CDR1 and CDR2 sequences are LGHDT and YNNKEL (reference sequence). This CDR3 is built from 15 residues. DNA of the CDR3: TGTGCCAGCAGCCTTGGGACTAGCGGGATGGGTGAGCAGTTCTTC. It specifies CASSLGTSGMGEQFF.

The table lists this clonotype with many counts. This sequence joins TRBV5-1 and TRBJ2-2; 9 nucleotides align to TRBD2. With 2 bases clipped from V and 4 bases from J, the junction kept 3 bases outside the gene matches. The CDR3 has 15 residues. CDR1 and CDR2 (germline): SGHRS, YFSETQ. The CDR3 protein is CASSFQREVTGELFF. In nucleotides, the CDR3 is TGCGCCAGCAGCTTCCAGCGGGAGGTCACCGGGGAGCTGTTTTTT.

There are many counts of this clonotype. The chain joins TRBV27 to TRBJ2-3; D call uncertain. This CDR3 region has 13 residues. V was trimmed by 7 bases and J by 0 bases, leaving 8 bases between them. CDR1 is MNHEY, CDR2 SMNVEV, per germline (reference sequence). The CDR3 region is CASKWASTDTQYF. The CDR3 DNA reads as TGTGCCAGCAAGTGGGCTAGCACAGATACGCAGTATTTT.

The table lists this clonotype with many counts. The chain carries TRBV11-2 and TRBJ2-7; 12 positions match TRBD2. The germline gives CDR1 SGHAT, CDR2 FQNNGV. Trimming cost V 3 bases and J 3 bases; bases outside gene matches: 3. The CDR3 length is 15 residues. CDR3 in DNA: TGTGCCAGCAGCTTCGTGACTAGCGGGAGCTACGAGCAGTACTTC. Encoded protein: CASSFVTSGSYEQYF.

This chain connects TRBV20-1 to TRBJ2-7; tentative D call: TRBD2 (7 bases). The CDR3 extends over 14 amino acids. In germline, CDR1 is DFQATT, CDR2 SNEGSKA (reference sequence). Deletions cut 3 bases from V and 2 bases from J, with 14 bases between. Here the CDR3 reads CSARGGTSTYEQYF. CDR3 DNA sequence: TGCAGTGCTAGGGGAGGGACATCCACCTACGAGCAGTACTTC.

In its sample, this clonotype was seen a few times. The CDR3 nucleotides read TGTGCCAGTTTGGGAGGTCCCGGGGAGCTGTTTTTT. Protein: CASLGGPGELFF. This rearrangement joins TRBV28 to TRBJ2-2, with D possibly being TRBD2 (6 bases). V lost 9 bases, J lost 6 bases, and 11 bases lay in between. CDR3 length: 12 amino acids. In germline, CDR1 is MDHEN, CDR2 SYDVKM.

The chain is built from TRBV19 and TRBJ1-6; 7 positions match TRBD1. CDR3 length: 15 residues. Germline V gene sequence: CDR1 LNHDA, CDR2 SQIVND (reference sequence). V gave up 5 bases and J gave up 6 bases; unmatched junction bases: 7. CDR3 sequence: CASSLTGVSNSPLHF. The CDR3 region has the DNA TGTGCCAGTAGTTTAACAGGGGTATCTAATTCACCCCTCCACTTT. The full variable domain, rest sourced from reference TRBV19 and TRBJ1-6, is DGGITQSPKYLFRKEGQNVTLSCEQNLNHDAMYWYRQDPGQGLRLIYYSQIVNDFQKGDIAEGYSVSREKKESFPLTVTSAQKNPTAFYLCASSLTGVSNSPLHFGNGTRLTVT.

This clonotype was seen many times. The chain uses TRBV20-1 and TRBJ2-5; D might be TRBD1 or TRBD2, each matching 5 bases. V lost 4 bases to trimming and J lost 13 bases, with 19 bases between them. CDR1 and CDR2 from the germline V gene are DFQATT and SNEGSKA (reference sequence). The length of the CDR3 is 12 residues. The CDR3 spells CSATRDGKGLYF. Written as DNA, the CDR3 is TGCAGTGCTACCCGGGACGGAAAAGGTCTGTACTTC.

This clonotype showed up many times. J is TRBJ1-4 and V is TRBV3-1; 8 nucleotides match TRBD1. CDR1 LGHDT and CDR2 YNNKEL come from the germline V gene (reference sequence). V was pared by 4 bases and J by 6 bases, with 7 bases of the junction left unmatched. The CDR3 is made up of 15 amino acids. The CDR3 DNA follows: TGTGCCAGCAGCCGCTTGGACAGGGCGGATGAAAAACTGTTTTTT. Amino acids: CASSRLDRADEKLFF.